Listed below are T cell receptor beta chains from one sample, sequenced in a study of cytomegalovirus exposure and HLA in healthy donors. Profiled with immunoSEQ multiplex PCR; TCRdb holds only in-frame clones, not every one. The sample lists approximately 180,000 clones, 77% occurring once. Material: PBMCs. The receptors shown here come from an older woman in good health and CMV-seropositive. The CDR3 runs from the conserved cysteine through the conserved F or W.

j_call: TRBJ2-5; v_call: TRBV6-1; cdr3_aa: CASSSQGREAQYF
j_call: TRBJ1-2; v_call: TRBV6-6; cdr3_aa: CASSQQDSYGYTF
j_call: TRBJ1-1; v_call: TRBV30; cdr3_aa: CAWRGPGSGNTEAFF
j_call: TRBJ1-1; v_call: TRBV11-2; cdr3_aa: CASSLVSREAFF
j_call: TRBJ2-1; v_call: TRBV7-3; cdr3_aa: CASSSGLAAYNEQFF
j_call: TRBJ2-2; v_call: TRBV5-4; cdr3_aa: CASSLGGLTNTGELFF
j_call: TRBJ2-3; v_call: TRBV7-9; cdr3_aa: CASSQDRFTDTQYF
j_call: TRBJ2-7; v_call: TRBV28; cdr3_aa: CASIRSGPSTHEQYF
j_call: TRBJ2-7; v_call: TRBV7-2; cdr3_aa: CASSLAPVSSGGPEYYEQYF
j_call: TRBJ2-1; v_call: TRBV19; cdr3_aa: CASSIRGGASYNEQFF
j_call: TRBJ2-2; v_call: TRBV7-8; cdr3_aa: CASSLFGGNTGELFF
j_call: TRBJ2-1; v_call: TRBV19; cdr3_aa: CASSILAGLYNEQFF
j_call: TRBJ2-2; v_call: TRBV30; cdr3_aa: CASFLAGGRTGELFF
j_call: TRBJ2-7; v_call: TRBV29-1; cdr3_aa: CSVRSQGSYEQYF
j_call: TRBJ1-1; v_call: TRBV5-1; cdr3_aa: CASPDRDTEAFF
j_call: TRBJ1-2; v_call: TRBV7-2; cdr3_aa: CASRTMDRDHDWYGYTF
j_call: TRBJ1-5; v_call: TRBV30; cdr3_aa: CAWRVGGSAGNQPQHF
j_call: TRBJ1-2; v_call: TRBV9; cdr3_aa: CASSYTGVSGYTF
j_call: TRBJ2-5; v_call: TRBV11-2; cdr3_aa: CASSLELASAETQYF
j_call: TRBJ1-6; v_call: TRBV6-5; cdr3_aa: CAINDRGRPPLHF
j_call: TRBJ2-3; v_call: TRBV29-1; cdr3_aa: CSVGRGTGPDTQYF
j_call: TRBJ1-2; v_call: TRBV28; cdr3_aa: CASSSGTRYGYTF
j_call: TRBJ1-3; v_call: TRBV28; cdr3_aa: CASSLDSPGNTIYF
j_call: TRBJ2-1; v_call: TRBV7-9; cdr3_aa: CASSLGRPGEQFF
j_call: TRBJ2-3; v_call: TRBV5-1; cdr3_aa: CASSLVPDSRDTQYF
j_call: TRBJ2-5; v_call: TRBV10-3; cdr3_aa: CAISESGGGRETQYF
j_call: TRBJ2-7; v_call: TRBV27; cdr3_aa: CASSQGLAGREQYF
j_call: TRBJ1-3; v_call: TRBV4-1; cdr3_aa: CASSRAGIVISGNTIYF
j_call: TRBJ1-2; v_call: TRBV7-2; cdr3_aa: CASSVSGYGYTF
j_call: TRBJ1-4; v_call: TRBV9; cdr3_aa: CASSDPFTGTGASTNEKLFF
j_call: TRBJ1-4; v_call: TRBV5-6; cdr3_aa: CASSLGTAFHEKLFF
j_call: TRBJ1-4; v_call: TRBV13; cdr3_aa: CASSSDRRNEKLFF
j_call: -; v_call: TRBV27; cdr3_aa: CASSAGGWRSFEQYF
j_call: TRBJ1-5; v_call: TRBV2; cdr3_aa: CASSEETDRGRQPQHF
j_call: TRBJ1-6; v_call: TRBV6-7; cdr3_aa: CASSPKTGKAPNSPLHF
j_call: TRBJ2-1; v_call: TRBV9; cdr3_aa: CASSANVREASNEQFF
j_call: TRBJ2-1; v_call: TRBV5-1; cdr3_aa: CASSSDFSSYNEQFF
j_call: TRBJ2-7; v_call: TRBV6-5; cdr3_aa: CASRETGTSFEQYF
j_call: TRBJ1-5; v_call: TRBV9; cdr3_aa: CASMERGGHSNQPQHF
j_call: TRBJ2-1; v_call: TRBV2; cdr3_aa: CASRKRASGTSYNEQFF
j_call: TRBJ2-1; v_call: TRBV19; cdr3_aa: CASSIGQGGEQFF
j_call: TRBJ1-4; v_call: TRBV2; cdr3_aa: CASSGTGGQEKLFF